What follows is one T cell receptor (beta chain) and its context. Antigen unknown. The CDR3 contains 18 residues. Looked up from germline, CDR1 is LNHDA and CDR2 is SQIVND (reference sequence). V lost 3 bases to trimming and J lost 1 base, with 19 bases between them. Method: immunoSEQ multiplex PCR; TCRdb's copy keeps in-frame clones and lacks some. This sample has 100,000 to 150,000 clones, with about 85% found just once. These data originate in a study of T cell responses to AZD1222 COVID-19 vaccine. Across the study: Second-dose schedules of about 4 or about 12 weeks were combined.

Study-level points and caveats: Repertoires in all cases were sampled only once the peak T cell response had passed. Rises in breadth and depth of Spike-specific TCRs came after two AZD1222 doses. At study baseline, merely roughly 6 AZD1222 recipients were seropositive.

The sequence was collected from an adult in good health. The V gene is TRBV19, the J gene TRBJ1-5; possible D gene TRBD1, 5 bases. This specimen was peripheral blood, taken on day 0 of AZD1222 vaccination. The CDR3 loop is CASSMREGTAGSNQPQHF. Here the CDR3 DNA reads TGTGCCAGTAGTATGCGGGAGGGGACTGCGGGGAGCAATCAGCCCCAGCATTTT.